This entry concerns a single TCR beta chain. These data are taken from a study of blood T cells in healthy people across ages. Trimming cost V 8 bases and J 2 bases, with 10 bases left between them. This CDR3 is built from 12 residues. The germline V gene has CDR1 MNHEY and CDR2 SVGEGT. A sample-barcoded 5' primer and a J-beta primer mix were used in a second PCR of roughly 6 to 11 cycles. Using its own MiXCR run on the 5' RACE reads, TCRdb lists one record per CDR3 protein. Here the sample spans about 1.6 million distinct CDR3 sequences, approximately 32% being singletons. The source material was blood. This rearrangement joins TRBV6-2 or TRBV6-3 to TRBJ2-7; D call uncertain. The receptor was derived from a woman in her 30s in good health. The DNA for the CDR3 is TGTGCCAGCGGGCGCGAGACCTACGAGCAGTACTTC. As protein: CASGRETYEQYF.